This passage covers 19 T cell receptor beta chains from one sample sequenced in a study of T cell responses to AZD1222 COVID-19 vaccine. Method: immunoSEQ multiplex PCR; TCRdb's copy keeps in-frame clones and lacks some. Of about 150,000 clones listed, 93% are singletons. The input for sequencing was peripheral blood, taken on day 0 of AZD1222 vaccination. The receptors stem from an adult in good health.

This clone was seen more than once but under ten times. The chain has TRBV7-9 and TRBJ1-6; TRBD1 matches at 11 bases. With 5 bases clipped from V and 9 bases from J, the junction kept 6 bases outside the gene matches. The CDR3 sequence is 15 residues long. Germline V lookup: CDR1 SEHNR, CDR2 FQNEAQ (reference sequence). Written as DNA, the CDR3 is TGTGCCAGCAGCCTGGGACAGGGGGTCAGTTCACCCCTCCACTTT. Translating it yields CASSLGQGVSSPLHF.

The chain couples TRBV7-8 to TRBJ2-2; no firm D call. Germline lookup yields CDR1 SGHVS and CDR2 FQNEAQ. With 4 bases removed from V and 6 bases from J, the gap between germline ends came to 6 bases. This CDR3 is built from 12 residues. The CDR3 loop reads CASSSRAGELFF. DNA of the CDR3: TGTGCCAGCAGCTCCAGAGCCGGGGAGCTGTTTTTT.

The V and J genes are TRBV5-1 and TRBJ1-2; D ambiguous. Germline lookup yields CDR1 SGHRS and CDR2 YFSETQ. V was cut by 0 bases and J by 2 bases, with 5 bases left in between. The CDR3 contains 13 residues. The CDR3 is CASSLGQNYGYTF. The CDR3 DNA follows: TGCGCCAGCAGCTTGGGGCAGAACTATGGCTACACCTTC.

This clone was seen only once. The CDR3 sequence: CSAWAPNQETQYF. CDR3 DNA: TGCAGCGCCTGGGCCCCGAACCAAGAGACCCAGTACTTC. The genes are TRBV29-1 and TRBJ2-5, with D unresolved. Germline V CDR1 and CDR2: SQVTM, ANQGSEA. The CDR3 has 13 residues. Deletions cut 7 bases from V and 0 bases from J, with 12 bases between.

The CDR3: CASGLVKTQGRGIQYF. For the CDR3, the DNA is TGTGCTAGTGGTTTGGTCAAAACACAGGGACGGGGCATTCAGTACTTC. The chain carries TRBV12-5 and TRBJ2-4; possible D gene TRBD1, 6 bases. CDR1 and CDR2 from the germline V gene are LGHNT and FRNRAP. Trimming took 0 bases from V and 9 from J, leaving 18 bases between them. The CDR3 is 16 amino acids. Combining the CDR3 with reference TRBV12-5 and TRBJ2-4 gives the whole variable domain DARVTQTPRHKVTEMGQEVTMRCQPILGHNTVFWYRQTMMQGLELLAYFRNRAPLDDSGMPKDRFSAEMPDATLATLKIQPSEPRDSAVYFCASGLVKTQGRGIQYFGAGTRLSVL.

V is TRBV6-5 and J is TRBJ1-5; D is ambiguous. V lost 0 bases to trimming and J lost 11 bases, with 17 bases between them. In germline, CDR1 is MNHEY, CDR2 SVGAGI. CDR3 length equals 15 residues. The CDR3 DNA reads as TGTGCCAGCAGTTACTCCTGGACGCCGGAGTCGGCCCAGCATTTT. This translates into CASSYSWTPESAQHF.

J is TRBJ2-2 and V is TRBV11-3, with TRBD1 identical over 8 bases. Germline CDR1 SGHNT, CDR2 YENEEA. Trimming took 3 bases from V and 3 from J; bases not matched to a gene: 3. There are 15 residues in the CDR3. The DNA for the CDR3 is TGTGCCAGCAGCTTGAGACAGGGGTACACCGGGGAGCTGTTTTTT. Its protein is CASSLRQGYTGELFF.

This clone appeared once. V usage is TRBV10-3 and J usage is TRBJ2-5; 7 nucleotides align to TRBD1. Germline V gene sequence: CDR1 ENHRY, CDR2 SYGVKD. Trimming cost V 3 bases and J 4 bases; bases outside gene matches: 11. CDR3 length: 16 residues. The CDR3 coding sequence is TGTGCCATCAGTGATCCGGGACAGCTAGACCGAGAGACCCAGTACTTC. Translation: CAISDPGQLDRETQYF.

CDR3 region: CASSPGRDYEKLFF. The CDR3, as DNA: TGTGCCAGCTCACCAGGGCGGGATTATGAAAAACTGTTTTTT. This sequence joins TRBV18 and TRBJ1-4; D is ambiguous. The length of the CDR3 is 14 residues. The germline V and J ends were trimmed by 2 bases and 6 bases, with 10 bases remaining between them. Germline values: CDR1 KGHSH, CDR2 LQKENI. Full variable domain (outside the CDR3, taken from reference TRBV18 and TRBJ1-4): NAGVMQNPRHLVRRRGQEARLRCSPMKGHSHVYWYRQLPEEGLKFMVYLQKENIIDESGMPKERFSAEFPKEGPSILRIQQVVRGDSAAYFCASSPGRDYEKLFFGSGTQLSVL.

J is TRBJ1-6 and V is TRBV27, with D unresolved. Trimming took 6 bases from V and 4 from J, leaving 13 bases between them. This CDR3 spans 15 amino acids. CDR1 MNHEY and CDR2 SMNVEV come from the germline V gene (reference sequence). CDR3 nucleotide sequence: TGTGCCAGCAGAATCGCTTTAGCATATAATTCACCCCTCCACTTT. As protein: CASRIALAYNSPLHF.

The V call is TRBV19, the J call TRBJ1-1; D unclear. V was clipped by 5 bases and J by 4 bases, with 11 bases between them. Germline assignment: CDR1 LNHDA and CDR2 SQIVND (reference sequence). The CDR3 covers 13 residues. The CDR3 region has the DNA TGTGCCAGTAGTTCAAAGTGGGGCACTGAAGCTTTCTTT. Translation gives CASSSKWGTEAFF.

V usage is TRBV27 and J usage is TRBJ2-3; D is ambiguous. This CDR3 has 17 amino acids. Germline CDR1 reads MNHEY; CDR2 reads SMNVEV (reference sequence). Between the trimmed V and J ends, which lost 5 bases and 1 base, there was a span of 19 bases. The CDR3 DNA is TGTGCCAGCAGTCGGCAAAATTTAGCCGGACGCACAGATACGCAGTATTTT. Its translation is CASSRQNLAGRTDTQYF.

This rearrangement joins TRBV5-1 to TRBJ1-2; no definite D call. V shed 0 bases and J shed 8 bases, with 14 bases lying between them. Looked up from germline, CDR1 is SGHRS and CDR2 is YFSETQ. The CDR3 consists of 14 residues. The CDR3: CASSLESWGEGYTF. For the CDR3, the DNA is TGCGCCAGCAGCTTGGAGAGTTGGGGAGAGGGCTACACCTTC.

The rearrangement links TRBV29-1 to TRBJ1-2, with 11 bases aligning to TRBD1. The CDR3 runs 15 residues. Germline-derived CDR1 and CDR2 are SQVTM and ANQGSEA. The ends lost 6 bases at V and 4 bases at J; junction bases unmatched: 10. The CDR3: CSVKFGTGGAYGYTF. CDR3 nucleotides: TGCAGCGTCAAATTTGGGACAGGGGGGGCCTATGGCTACACCTTC.

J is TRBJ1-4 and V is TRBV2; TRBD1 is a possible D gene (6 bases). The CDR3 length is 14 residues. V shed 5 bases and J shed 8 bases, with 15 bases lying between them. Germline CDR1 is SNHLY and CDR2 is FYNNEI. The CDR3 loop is CASSPRQVREKLFF. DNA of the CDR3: TGTGCCAGCAGTCCCCGACAGGTGCGGGAAAAACTGTTTTTT. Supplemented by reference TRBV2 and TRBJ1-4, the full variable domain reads EPEVTQTPSHQVTQMGQEVILRCVPISNHLYFYWYRQILGQKVEFLVSFYNNEISEKSEIFDDQFSVERPDGSNFTLKIRSTKLEDSAMYFCASSPRQVREKLFFGSGTQLSVL.

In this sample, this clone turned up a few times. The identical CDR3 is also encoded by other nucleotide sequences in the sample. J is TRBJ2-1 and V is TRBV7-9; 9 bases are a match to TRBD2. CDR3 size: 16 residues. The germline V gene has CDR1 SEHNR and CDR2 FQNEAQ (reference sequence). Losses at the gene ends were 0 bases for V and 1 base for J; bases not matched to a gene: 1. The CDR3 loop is CASSLALAGSYNEQFF. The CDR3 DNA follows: TGTGCCAGCAGCTTAGCGCTAGCGGGATCCTACAATGAGCAGTTCTTC.

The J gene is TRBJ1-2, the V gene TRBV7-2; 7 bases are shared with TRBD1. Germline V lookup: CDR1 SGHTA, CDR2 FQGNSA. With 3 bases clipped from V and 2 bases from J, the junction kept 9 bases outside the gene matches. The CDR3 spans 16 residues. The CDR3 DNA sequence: TGTGCCAGCAGCTTGGCCCCCAGGGGGAGGAACTATGGCTACACCTTC. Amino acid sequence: CASSLAPRGRNYGYTF.

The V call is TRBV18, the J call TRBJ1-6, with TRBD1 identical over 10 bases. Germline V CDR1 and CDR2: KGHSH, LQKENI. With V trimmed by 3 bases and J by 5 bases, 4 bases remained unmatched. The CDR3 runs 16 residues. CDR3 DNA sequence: TGTGCCAGCTCACCGCGACAGGGGGCTAATAATTCACCCCTCCACTTT. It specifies CASSPRQGANNSPLHF.

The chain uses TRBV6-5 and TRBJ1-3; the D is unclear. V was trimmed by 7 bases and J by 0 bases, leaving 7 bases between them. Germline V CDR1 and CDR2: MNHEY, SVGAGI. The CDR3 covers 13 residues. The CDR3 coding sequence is TGTGCCAGCATAGGGAGCTCTGGAAACACCATATATTTT. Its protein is CASIGSSGNTIYF.